This T cell receptor (beta chain) was obtained from a study of beta chain features in type 1 diabetes. The wider study: Healthy donors, compared against patients, showed similar age, gender and cell yields.

Looked up from germline, CDR1 is SQVTM and CDR2 is ANQGSEA. The CDR3 has 13 amino acids. Between the trimmed V and J ends, which lost 6 bases and 2 bases, there was a span of 11 bases. Findings and limits, study-wide: Among patients with Type 1 diabetes, TCRB CDR3s were moderately but significantly shorter in every one of the four CD4+ subsets.

Every isolated RNA sample was fully reverse transcribed, so sequencing captured expressed TCRB transcripts. Mean read depth for naive, central memory and regulatory T cell samples was about 3.6 million reads. TCRdb keeps only in-frame clones here, not all; method: immunoSEQ multiplex PCR. The table includes approximately 730,000 clones, 13% detected once. About this clone: No antigen is known for it.

The sequencing sample was made of naive CD4+ T cells from blood. This TCR was sampled from a man younger than 35 with type 1 diabetes. The rearrangement uses TRBV29-1 and TRBJ1-3; D not certain. The CDR3 DNA sequence: TGCAGCGTCCGAAAGGCGGCTGGAAACACCATATATTTT. This gives the protein CSVRKAAGNTIYF.